Listed below are T cell receptor beta chains from one sample, sequenced in a study of blood T cells in healthy people across ages. MiXCR, applied by TCRdb to the 5' RACE reads, yields one record per CDR3 protein. The data contain about 1.6 million distinct CDR3 sequences, around 36% of them singletons. The sequenced sample was blood. These receptors were taken from a woman aged 25 to 39 in good health. Each CDR3 is given without its conserved first and last residue. Clone size is not always given. Where it is, it says once, few, many or a class for expanded clones.

>TRBV7-3|TRBJ2-3|-
ASSPMGPSGGESDTQY
>TRBV20-1|TRBJ2-7|few
SAREGAGGYEQY
>TRBV7-9|TRBJ2-1|-
ASSAKRGGKDEQF
>TRBV7-9|TRBJ2-7|-
ASAAGTGSYEQY
>TRBV12-3/TRBV12-4|TRBJ2-1|-
ASRENGDNEQF
>TRBV7-3|TRBJ2-7|-
ASSVTGRGSYEQY
>TRBV10-2|TRBJ1-6|-
ATEPGQNSPLH
>TRBV4-1|TRBJ2-3|-
ASSQEDSGGYTDTQY
>TRBV20-1|TRBJ2-1|-
SATIAGGTFSLVNEQF
>TRBV3-1|TRBJ1-1|-
ASSQGWGGITEAF
>TRBV15|TRBJ2-1|-
ATSRGTQQGPYNEQF
>TRBV20-1|TRBJ2-1|-
SAGKENEQF
>TRBV5-4|TRBJ2-2|-
ASSQITGELF
>TRBV7-9|TRBJ2-5|-
ASTLGSELETQY
>TRBV20-1|TRBJ1-2|-
SARGQGALDGYT
>TRBV29-1|TRBJ2-1|many
SVPLGTGVGEQF
>TRBV18|TRBJ2-7|-
ASSRKGQGALYEQY
>TRBV20-1|TRBJ1-5|-
SATQHRGDQPQH
>TRBV11-3|TRBJ2-1|-
ASSLRRAEYRNEQF
>TRBV20-1|TRBJ2-7|few
SASRLGLLGEQY
>TRBV10-3|TRBJ1-6|few
ATNGGFGNSPLH
>TRBV10-3|TRBJ2-1|many
AISESGFGQF
>TRBV29-1|TRBJ1-4|-
SALGGTMGTNEKLF
>TRBV29-1|TRBJ2-1|many
SVSHRDRGDEQF
>TRBV20-1|TRBJ1-6|-
SARDLWGAGRNSPLH
>TRBV29-1|TRBJ2-7|few
STGGGQYEQY
>TRBV20-1|TRBJ1-2|few
SATWGGEGGYT
>TRBV6-5|TRBJ2-3|few
ASWDGRGRDTQY
>TRBV28|TRBJ2-1|-
ASSLWGGSGRAKRVDEQF
>TRBV12-3/TRBV12-4|TRBJ2-1|many
ASSLDGLARGEQF